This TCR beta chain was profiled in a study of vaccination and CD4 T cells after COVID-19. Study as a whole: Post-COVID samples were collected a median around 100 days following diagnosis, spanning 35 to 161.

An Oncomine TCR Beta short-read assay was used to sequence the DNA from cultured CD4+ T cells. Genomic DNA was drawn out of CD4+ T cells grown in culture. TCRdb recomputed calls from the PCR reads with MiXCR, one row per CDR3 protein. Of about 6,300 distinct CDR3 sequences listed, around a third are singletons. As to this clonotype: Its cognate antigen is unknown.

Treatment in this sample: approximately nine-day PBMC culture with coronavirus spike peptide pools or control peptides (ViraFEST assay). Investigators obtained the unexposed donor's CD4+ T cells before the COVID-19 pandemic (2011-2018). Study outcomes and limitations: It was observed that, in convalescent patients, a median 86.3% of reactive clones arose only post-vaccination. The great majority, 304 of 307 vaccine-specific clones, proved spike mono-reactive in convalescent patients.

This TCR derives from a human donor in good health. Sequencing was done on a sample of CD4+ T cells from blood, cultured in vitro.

The chain's CDR3 is CASYQAGVLGANTGELFF. CDR3 coding DNA: TGTGCCAGCTACCAAGCGGGCGTTCTTGGAGCAAACACCGGGGAGCTGTTTTTT. J is TRBJ2-2 and V is TRBV7-2; TRBD2 might be the D (6 bases). V was trimmed by 8 bases and J by 2 bases, leaving 24 bases between them. This CDR3 has 18 residues. Per the germline V gene, CDR1 is SGHTA and CDR2 is FQGNSA.